Following are 30 T cell receptor beta chains from one sample sequenced in a study of neoadjuvant nivolumab and ipilimumab in lung cancer. Repertoires were generated with immunoSEQ multiplex PCR, while TCRdb's copy carries only in-frame clones and drops some. Of roughly 39,000 clones in the sample, approximately 89% were seen once. The sequenced sample was peripheral blood, obtained before neoadjuvant nivolumab, alone or with ipilimumab. All receptors derive from an adult with non-small cell lung cancer.

V usage is TRBV11-2 and J usage is TRBJ2-1, with 9 nucleotides matching TRBD2. This CDR3 contains 14 residues. Losses at the gene ends were 9 bases for V and 9 bases for J; bases not matched to a gene: 12. The germline V gene encodes CDR1 SGHAT and CDR2 FQNNGV. CDR3 amino acids: CASQSSGKVGEQFF. The CDR3 bases are TGTGCCAGTCAATCTAGCGGGAAGGTCGGTGAGCAGTTCTTC.

This chain joins TRBV7-9 and TRBJ2-6, with TRBD1 identical over 7 bases. Trimming removed 5 bases from V and 0 bases from J; junction bases left unmatched: 13. Germline V gene data show CDR1 as SEHNR and CDR2 as FQNEAQ (reference sequence). The CDR3 consists of 19 residues. The CDR3 region is CASSHPEGQLASGANVLTF. The CDR3, as DNA: TGTGCCAGCAGCCATCCCGAGGGACAGCTTGCCTCTGGGGCCAACGTCCTGACTTTC. Supplemented by reference TRBV7-9 and TRBJ2-6, the full variable domain reads DTGVSQNPRHKITKRGQNVTFRCDPISEHNRLYWYRQTLGQGPEFLTYFQNEAQLEKSRLLSDRFSAERPKGSFSTLEIQRTEQGDSAMYLCASSHPEGQLASGANVLTFGAGSRLTVL.

This rearrangement joins TRBV20-1 to TRBJ2-1; D not certain. Trimming left V 5 bases short and J 10 bases short, with 12 bases between. Germline values: CDR1 DFQATT, CDR2 SNEGSKA (reference sequence). This CDR3 is 11 amino acids long. CDR3 protein: CSAGPQVEQFF. Written as DNA, the CDR3 is TGCAGTGCTGGGCCCCAGGTGGAGCAGTTCTTC.

The chain combines TRBV2 with TRBJ2-2, with TRBD2 matching 8 bases. Germline-derived CDR1 and CDR2 are SNHLY and FYNNEI. CDR3 length: 18 residues. Trimming took 7 bases from V and 7 from J; bases not matched to a gene: 20. CDR3 sequence reads: CASTGVKMKAGDHGELFF. The CDR3 DNA sequence: TGTGCCAGCACAGGGGTTAAAATGAAAGCGGGAGATCACGGGGAGCTGTTTTTT.

This clone was picked up a small number of times. This chain links TRBV7-2 with TRBJ2-7; D possibly uses TRBD1 or TRBD2 (5 bases each). V shed 2 bases and J shed 5 bases, with 13 bases lying between them. The V gene's germline CDR1 is SGHTA and CDR2 FQGNSA. The CDR3 sequence is 14 residues long. The CDR3 DNA sequence: TGTGCCAGCAGCTTAAACAGGTTTAGCGACGAGCAGTACTTC. Its protein product is CASSLNRFSDEQYF.

V and J are TRBV9 and TRBJ2-5; D remains ambiguous. The CDR3 runs 16 residues. Germline V gives CDR1 SGDLS, CDR2 YYNGEE. The germline V and J ends were trimmed by 0 bases and 1 base, with 13 bases remaining between them. This CDR3 reads CASSVVAGLGQETQYF. The CDR3 bases are TGTGCCAGCAGCGTAGTGGCCGGATTAGGCCAAGAGACCCAGTACTTC.

The gene calls are TRBV28 and TRBJ1-2; 9 bases fit TRBD1. The CDR3 is 15 amino acids. The V segment lost 3 bases and the J segment 3 bases; nucleotides outside the gene matches: 5. Looked up from germline, CDR1 is MDHEN and CDR2 is SYDVKM. Here the CDR3 DNA reads TGTGCCAGCAGTTTCCCGGGACAGGGACACTATGGCTACACCTTC. This encodes CASSFPGQGHYGYTF.

The chain uses TRBV4-3 and TRBJ2-7; D call uncertain. The CDR3 length is 14 residues. Germline CDR1 reads LGHNA; CDR2 reads YSLEER. The V gene lost 3 bases and the J gene lost 2 bases, with 11 bases spanning the gap. The CDR3 DNA reads as TGCGCCAGCAGCCAGGGCGCTGAAACCTACGAGCAGTACTTC. This encodes CASSQGAETYEQYF.

The chain links TRBV7-3 to TRBJ2-7, with 14 positions matching TRBD2. With 1 base clipped from V and 3 bases from J, the junction kept 8 bases outside the gene matches. This CDR3 is built from 18 residues. Germline V gene data show CDR1 as SGHTA and CDR2 as FQGTGA. The CDR3 sequence is CASSLISTGLAGGYEQYF. The CDR3 DNA reads as TGTGCCAGCAGCTTAATATCTACAGGACTAGCGGGAGGCTACGAGCAGTACTTC. Based on the CDR3 plus reference TRBV7-3 and TRBJ2-7, the full variable domain is GAGVSQTPSNKVTEKGKYVELRCDPISGHTALYWYRQSLGQGPEFLIYFQGTGAADDSGLPNDRFFAVRPEGSVSTLKIQRTERGDSAVYLCASSLISTGLAGGYEQYFGPGTRLTVT.

The rearrangement joins TRBV27 to TRBJ2-7; D possibly corresponds to TRBD2 (6 bases). Between the trimmed V and J ends, which lost 4 bases and 0 bases, there was a span of 16 bases. Germline CDR1 and CDR2: MNHEY and SMNVEV (reference sequence). This CDR3 is 16 amino acids long. The CDR3 DNA reads TGTGCCAGCAGTTCCCCGCTGGGAGGAGCCTCCTACGAGCAGTACTTC. Its protein is CASSSPLGGASYEQYF.

The genes are TRBV5-1 and TRBJ1-1, with no clear D. The CDR3 totals 14 residues. V shed 2 bases and J shed 1 base, with 9 bases lying between them. CDR1 is SGHRS, CDR2 YFSETQ, per germline. This chain's CDR3 is CASSFGESNTEAFF. The CDR3 DNA reads as TGCGCCAGCAGCTTCGGGGAGTCGAACACTGAAGCTTTCTTT. The entire variable domain, with the rest obtained from reference TRBV5-1 and TRBJ1-1, is as follows: KAGVTQTPRYLIKTRGQQVTLSCSPISGHRSVSWYQQTPGQGLQFLFEYFSETQRNKGNFPGRFSGRQFSNSRSEMNVSTLELGDSALYLCASSFGESNTEAFFGQGTRLTVV.

This rearrangement joins TRBV7-2 to TRBJ1-1, with D maybe TRBD1 (5 bases). This CDR3 contains 17 residues. V lost 1 base to trimming and J lost 0 bases, with 15 bases between them. Germline values: CDR1 SGHTA, CDR2 FQGNSA. CDR3 coding DNA: TGTGCCAGCAGCTTAGTGGGGGGAGGGAGAATGAACACTGAAGCTTTCTTT. This encodes CASSLVGGGRMNTEAFF.

The genes are TRBV7-2 and TRBJ2-1; 11 bases are a match to TRBD1. Germline values: CDR1 SGHTA, CDR2 FQGNSA. The junction had 8 bases not matched to a gene; V was cut back by 5 bases and J by 5 bases. The CDR3 loop spans 16 amino acids. The CDR3: CASSVLGTGGNNEQFF. The CDR3 bases are TGTGCCAGCAGCGTACTCGGGACAGGGGGGAACAATGAGCAGTTCTTC.

The chain combines TRBV5-6 with TRBJ2-7, with D unclear. This CDR3 is built from 13 residues. Between the trimmed V and J ends, which lost 3 bases and 7 bases, there was a span of 14 bases. Per the germline V gene, CDR1 is SGHDT and CDR2 is YYEEEE. For the CDR3, the DNA is TGTGCCAGCAGCTCGAGGTTGTCCCTAGAGCAGTACTTC. As protein: CASSSRLSLEQYF.

The chain recombines TRBV19 with TRBJ1-4; possibly TRBD1 for D (6 bases). Trimming stripped 9 bases from V and 0 bases from J, with 11 bases between. Germline V gives CDR1 LNHDA, CDR2 SQIVND (reference sequence). The CDR3 is 14 amino acids. The CDR3 loop is CASTGRATNEKLFF. CDR3 DNA sequence: TGTGCCAGCACAGGGAGGGCAACTAATGAAAAACTGTTTTTT. Filled out from reference TRBV19 and TRBJ1-4, the complete variable domain reads DGGITQSPKYLFRKEGQNVTLSCEQNLNHDAMYWYRQDPGQGLRLIYYSQIVNDFQKGDIAEGYSVSREKKESFPLTVTSAQKNPTAFYLCASTGRATNEKLFFGSGTQLSVL.

The chain uses TRBV5-1 and TRBJ2-7; TRBD1 is a possible D gene (6 bases). There are 10 residues in the CDR3. Trimming took off 8 bases at V and 13 bases at J, with 16 bases between the two ends. Looked up from germline, CDR1 is SGHRS and CDR2 is YFSETQ. This CDR3 is CASFRQEYYF. CDR3 nucleotide sequence: TGCGCCAGTTTCCGACAGGAGTATTACTTC.

The genes are TRBV5-1 and TRBJ1-1, with D unclear. V lost 0 bases, J lost 1 base, and 7 bases lay in between. CDR1 and CDR2 (germline): SGHRS, YFSETQ. The CDR3 is made up of 14 amino acids. The chain's CDR3 is CASSLATPNTEAFF. The CDR3, as DNA: TGCGCCAGCAGCTTGGCCACCCCGAACACTGAAGCTTTCTTT.

V and J are TRBV29-1 and TRBJ2-7; 7 nucleotides align to TRBD2. The CDR3 has 11 residues. CDR1 SQVTM and CDR2 ANQGSEA come from the germline V gene. V gave up 5 bases and J gave up 4 bases; unmatched junction bases: 2. CDR3 bases: TGCAGCGTTTCCGGGGGGTACGAGCAGTACTTC. Amino acids: CSVSGGYEQYF.

This clone was seen only a few times. This rearrangement joins TRBV2 to TRBJ2-5, with D perhaps matching TRBD2 (5 bases). Germline CDR1 SNHLY, CDR2 FYNNEI. The CDR3 has 11 amino acids. The V end lost 6 bases, the J end lost 5 bases, and 7 bases lay between the germline ends. The CDR3: CASREEETQYF. Here the CDR3 DNA reads TGTGCCAGCAGGGAGGAGGAGACCCAGTACTTC.

To note about this clone: It is unclear where the CDR3 begins or ends on the DNA, so no DNA is shown, and the CDR3 is as TCRdb lists it. This chain connects TRBV7-3 to TRBJ2-1; the DNA was not used to check the table's D call, TRBD2. Germline CDR1 and CDR2: SGHTA and FQGTGA. The CDR3 numbers 16 amino acids, ends counted. CDR3: CASSSTSLVGFDEQFF.

The chain is built from TRBV2 and TRBJ2-7, with 9 bases aligning to TRBD1. Germline CDR1 reads SNHLY; CDR2 reads FYNNEI. V gave up 9 bases and J gave up 7 bases; unmatched junction bases: 16. The CDR3 spans 15 residues. CDR3 loop: CARPLGDRERGEQYF. CDR3 nucleotide sequence: TGTGCCAGGCCCTTGGGGGACAGGGAACGGGGGGAGCAGTACTTC.

This rearrangement joins TRBV6-6 to TRBJ2-5; 8 bases agree with TRBD1. The trim removed 2 bases at V and 2 bases at J, leaving 4 bases unmatched. There are 15 residues in the CDR3. Germline V gene lookup returns CDR1 MNHNY and CDR2 SVGAGI (reference sequence). CDR3 nucleotides: TGTGCCAGCAGTTACGCGAACAGGGGGCAAGAGACCCAGTACTTC. This gives the protein CASSYANRGQETQYF.

V gene TRBV12-5 combines with J gene TRBJ2-1; the match to TRBD2 covers 10 bases. Germline CDR1 LGHNT, CDR2 FRNRAP. V gave up 5 bases and J gave up 4 bases; unmatched junction bases: 5. The CDR3 consists of 15 residues. CDR3 in amino acids: CASGPGSGRYNEQFF. The DNA of the CDR3 is TGTGCTAGTGGTCCGGGTAGCGGGAGGTACAATGAGCAGTTCTTC.

V and J are TRBV18 and TRBJ1-2; D uncertain. V lost 0 bases to trimming and J lost 5 bases, with 10 bases between them. Germline-derived CDR1 and CDR2 are KGHSH and LQKENI. The CDR3 length is 14 residues. The CDR3 DNA reads TGTGCCAGCTCACCACCGAGTGGACCTTATGGCTACACCTTC. This gives the protein CASSPPSGPYGYTF.

This chain links TRBV5-6 with TRBJ2-7, with a possible D match to TRBD1 (6 bases). The CDR3 totals 15 residues. Between the trimmed V and J ends, which lost 2 bases and 3 bases, there was a span of 15 bases. Per the germline V gene, CDR1 is SGHDT and CDR2 is YYEEEE. CDR3 protein: CASSFSTGWGYEQYF. The DNA for the CDR3 is TGTGCCAGCAGCTTTTCTACAGGGTGGGGCTACGAGCAGTACTTC.

The chain is built from TRBV5-1 and TRBJ2-2, with TRBD1 matching over 11 bases. J was trimmed by 2 bases and V by 4 bases; bases with no gene match: 4. Germline V gene sequence: CDR1 SGHRS, CDR2 YFSETQ. The CDR3 spans 16 residues. CDR3 in amino acids: CASSPRTGGNTGELFF. The CDR3, as DNA: TGCGCCAGCAGCCCCAGGACAGGGGGCAACACCGGGGAGCTGTTTTTT.

The CDR3 DNA follows: TGTGCCAGCTCACTTCGGGCCCCGGTATCTGAAGCTTTCTTT. Translation: CASSLRAPVSEAFF. The chain employs TRBV18 and TRBJ1-1; D remains ambiguous. Trimming shortened V by 4 bases and J by 6 bases, and 15 bases separated the two germline ends. Germline-derived CDR1 and CDR2 are KGHSH and LQKENI. There are 14 residues in the CDR3.

This clone has only a few counts. The V and J genes are TRBV6-4 and TRBJ1-5; D gene uncertain. CDR3 length equals 13 residues. The V end lost 4 bases, the J end lost 7 bases, and 11 bases lay between the germline ends. Germline V gene sequence: CDR1 MRHNA, CDR2 SNTAGT. The DNA for the CDR3 is TGTGCCAGCAGTGTACTATCTGGACAGCCCCAGCATTTT. This sequence encodes CASSVLSGQPQHF.

In this sample, this clone turned up a few times. This chain connects TRBV2 to TRBJ2-7, with D possibly matching TRBD1 (6 bases). Trimming removed 4 bases at V and 5 bases at J, with 9 bases between. Germline lookup yields CDR1 SNHLY and CDR2 FYNNEI. This CDR3 has 12 residues. The CDR3 DNA reads as TGTGCCAGCAGTGGTGAGGGGGACGAGCAGTACTTC. Translating it yields CASSGEGDEQYF.

This clone has only a few counts. The sample holds other DNA sequences that translate to the same CDR3. The rearrangement joins TRBV6-5 to TRBJ2-7, with 7 bases matching TRBD2. This CDR3 region has 13 residues. With V trimmed by 4 bases and J by 2 bases, 2 bases remained unmatched. Germline V gene sequence: CDR1 MNHEY, CDR2 SVGAGI. CDR3 sequence reads: CASSSGTTYEQYF. The CDR3 DNA sequence: TGTGCCAGCAGTTCCGGGACTACCTACGAGCAGTACTTC.